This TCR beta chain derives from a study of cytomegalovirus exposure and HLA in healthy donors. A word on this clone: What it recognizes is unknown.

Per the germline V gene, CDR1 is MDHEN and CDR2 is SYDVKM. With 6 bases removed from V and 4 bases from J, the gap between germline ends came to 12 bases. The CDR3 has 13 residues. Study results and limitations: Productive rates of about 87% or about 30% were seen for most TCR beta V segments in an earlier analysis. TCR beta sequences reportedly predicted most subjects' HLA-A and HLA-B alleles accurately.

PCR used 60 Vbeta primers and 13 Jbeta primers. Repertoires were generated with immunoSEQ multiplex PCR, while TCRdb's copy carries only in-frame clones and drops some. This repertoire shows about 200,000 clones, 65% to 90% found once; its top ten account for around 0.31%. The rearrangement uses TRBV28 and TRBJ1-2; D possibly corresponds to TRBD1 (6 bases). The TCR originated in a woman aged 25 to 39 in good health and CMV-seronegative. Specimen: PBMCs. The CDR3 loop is CASSRGRVYGYTF. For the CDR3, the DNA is TGTGCCAGCAGCAGGGGTCGGGTCTATGGCTACACCTTC.